This note documents a single T cell receptor (beta chain) sequence. Its binding antigen is unknown. Base-call qualities are not available, and no considerably larger clone is one nucleotide away. This record belongs to a study of radiotherapy plus CTLA-4 blockade in lung cancer (dated by TCRdb to 2016 to 2019). Study-wide context: Among enrolled patients, about 17% had an objective response and roughly 31% reached disease control. The full study reports these points: The strongest predictors of response were reported to be early dynamic shifts in blood T cell clones along with a rise in serum interferon-beta following radiation. After treatment with radiotherapy and ipilimumab, TCR clones that originated in tumors expanded in peripheral blood.

Library construction relied on the immunoSEQ multiplex PCR assay. TCRdb took over this immuneACCESS table, retaining in-frame rearrangements with V and J assigned. Such tables are incomplete; in checked studies, under half of the missing clones stem from an unresolved V gene, and the remainder is unexplained. Here the sample has around 40,000 clones; approximately 70% occur a single time. The biggest ten clones account for around a tenth of the sample. The study evaluated CTLA-4 blockade (ipilimumab) given together with focal radiation therapy in patients who had chemo-refractory metastatic non-small-cell lung cancer. Trimming removed 0 bases from V and 2 bases from J, leaving 10 bases between the germline ends. The CDR3 covers 15 residues, taking in both the cysteine and the phenylalanine. Only CDR3 DNA remains: 45 bases, in frame from the first base. Via the germline V gene, CDR1 is MNHEY and CDR2 SVGAGI.

The chain uses TRBV6-5 and TRBJ2-5; the D gene is not confidently resolved. This sequence originates from a human donor with non-small cell lung cancer who had stable disease on radiotherapy plus ipilimumab. Specimen: peripheral blood, collected from a patient treated with radiotherapy plus ipilimumab. The CDR3 region reads CASSYSSRWQETQYF. DNA sequence: TGTGCCAGCAGTTACTCGAGCAGGTGGCAAGAGACCCAGTACTTC.